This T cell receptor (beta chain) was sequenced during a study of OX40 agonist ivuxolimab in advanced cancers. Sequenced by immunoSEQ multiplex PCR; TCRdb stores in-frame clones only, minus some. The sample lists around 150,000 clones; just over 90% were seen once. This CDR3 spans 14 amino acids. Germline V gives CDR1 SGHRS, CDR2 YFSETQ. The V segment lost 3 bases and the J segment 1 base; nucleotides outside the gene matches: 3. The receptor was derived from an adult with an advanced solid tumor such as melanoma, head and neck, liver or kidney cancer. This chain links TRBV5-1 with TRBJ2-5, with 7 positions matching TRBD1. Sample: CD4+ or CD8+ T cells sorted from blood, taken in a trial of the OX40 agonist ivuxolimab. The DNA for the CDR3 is TGCGCCAGCAGCTCGGGACAGCCCCAAGAGACCCAGTACTTC. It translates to CASSSGQPQETQYF.